The 20 T cell receptor beta chains below come from one sample, sequenced in a study of blood T cell repertoires in COVID-19. This table comes from immunoSEQ multiplex PCR, and its TCRdb copy is limited to in-frame clones, with some not included. The table records approximately 92,000 clones, 60% to 85% of them present only once. Sequenced material: peripheral blood. Every receptor here comes from a man over 45 who had recovered from COVID-19.

V gene TRBV5-1 combines with J gene TRBJ1-6; TRBD1 matches 7 bases. The CDR3 loop spans 15 amino acids. The J segment lost 7 bases and the V segment lost 5 bases, leaving 9 bases of the junction unmatched. Germline values: CDR1 SGHRS, CDR2 YFSETQ. The DNA for the CDR3 is TGCGCCAGCAGACCCACAGGGGAGCACAATTCACCCCTCCACTTT. Encoded protein: CASRPTGEHNSPLHF.

The gene calls are TRBV7-3 and TRBJ2-1, with TRBD1 as a possible D gene (6 bases). This CDR3 is 17 amino acids long. The V end lost 2 bases, the J end lost 1 base, and 15 bases lay between the germline ends. Germline CDR1 SGHTA, CDR2 FQGTGA. The DNA of the CDR3 is TGTGCCAGCAGCTTAGGATCTGGGGGCCTTTCCTACAATGAGCAGTTCTTC. Translating gives CASSLGSGGLSYNEQFF.

The rearrangement links TRBV4-3 to TRBJ1-2; tentatively, D is TRBD1 (6 bases). V shed 0 bases and J shed 3 bases, with 14 bases lying between them. The CDR3 has 16 amino acids. Germline CDR1 is LGHNA and CDR2 is YSLEER. DNA for the CDR3: TGCGCCAGCAGCCAAGAGTTGGGACAAACCTACTATGGCTACACCTTC. Translating it yields CASSQELGQTYYGYTF.

This chain links TRBV7-3 with TRBJ2-3; D is undetermined. Germline V gene data show CDR1 as SGHTA and CDR2 as FQGTGA. The CDR3 contains 13 residues. V was clipped by 2 bases and J by 4 bases, with 7 bases between them. The CDR3 bases are TGTGCCAGCAGCTTAGAAGGAGCAGATACGCAGTATTTT. Its translation is CASSLEGADTQYF.

This clone was found once. The chain recombines TRBV29-1 with TRBJ2-4; no clear D. V lost 3 bases and J 0 bases, leaving 9 bases between the germline ends. Germline loops: CDR1 SQVTM, CDR2 ANQGSEA. This CDR3 has 14 residues. In DNA, the CDR3 is TGCAGCGTTGACGGTGGTTTAGCCAAAAACATTCAGTACTTC. Amino acids: CSVDGGLAKNIQYF.

The chain joins TRBV10-3 to TRBJ2-7, with 8 bases fitting TRBD1. V lost 10 bases and J lost 6; bases outside the gene matches: 20. This CDR3 has 16 amino acids. Germline loops: CDR1 ENHRY, CDR2 SYGVKD. Here the CDR3 reads CATHRGVGWGFTEQYF. The CDR3, as DNA: TGTGCCACCCACAGGGGGGTGGGGTGGGGTTTCACCGAGCAGTACTTC.

This sequence joins TRBV9 and TRBJ2-6; 8 nucleotides match TRBD1. J gave up 0 bases and V 5 bases, and 7 bases lay outside the gene matches. CDR1 SGDLS and CDR2 YYNGEE come from the germline V gene. The CDR3 has 17 amino acids. Here the CDR3 reads CASSGTGTLSGANVLTF. CDR3 in DNA: TGTGCCAGCAGTGGGACAGGCACGCTCTCTGGGGCCAACGTCCTGACTTTC.

The gene calls are TRBV7-2 and TRBJ2-2; D unresolved. CDR1 and CDR2 (germline): SGHTA, FQGNSA. This CDR3 spans 15 amino acids. V was trimmed by 5 bases and J by 0 bases, leaving 10 bases between them. CDR3 in amino acids: CASSLQNANTGELFF. The CDR3 coding sequence is TGTGCCAGCAGCCTCCAGAACGCGAACACCGGGGAGCTGTTTTTT.

V and J are TRBV9 and TRBJ1-1; D is uncertain. The CDR3 length is 13 residues. V was cut by 0 bases and J by 5 bases, with 8 bases left in between. The germline V gene encodes CDR1 SGDLS and CDR2 YYNGEE. The CDR3 DNA is TGTGCCAGCAGCGTAGAAGAGCGGACTGAAGCTTTCTTT. This sequence encodes CASSVEERTEAFF.

This chain joins TRBV3-1 (or the pseudogene TRBV3-2) and TRBJ2-5; the match to TRBD2 covers 10 bases. Germline V CDR1 and CDR2: LGHDT, YNNKEL (reference sequence). With 3 bases clipped from V and 2 bases from J, the junction kept 6 bases outside the gene matches. There are 16 residues in the CDR3. The CDR3 nucleotides read TGTGCCAGCAGCCAGGCTAGCGGGGGTCCACAAGAGACCCAGTACTTC. Amino acids: CASSQASGGPQETQYF.

The CDR3 sequence is CASSPKGDTQYF. The CDR3 nucleotides read TGTGCCAGCAGCCCTAAGGGGGATACGCAGTATTTT. The chain combines TRBV3-1 (or the pseudogene TRBV3-2) with TRBJ2-3, with TRBD1 as a possible D gene (5 bases). CDR3 length: 12 residues. CDR1 LGHDT and CDR2 YNNKEL come from the germline V gene (reference sequence). Trimming left V 4 bases short and J 6 bases short, with 8 bases between.

In its sample, this clone was seen many times. V and J are TRBV6-5 and TRBJ1-2, with 8 nucleotides matching TRBD1. Germline V gene sequence: CDR1 MNHEY, CDR2 SVGAGI. The CDR3 runs 15 residues. The V segment lost 3 bases and the J segment 2 bases; nucleotides outside the gene matches: 5. This chain's CDR3 is CASSYSGQGNYGYTF. The CDR3 coding sequence is TGTGCCAGCAGTTATTCCGGACAGGGCAACTATGGCTACACCTTC.

The chain couples TRBV7-3 to TRBJ1-2; the D gene is possibly TRBD1 (5 bases). The CDR3 spans 16 residues. Germline assignment: CDR1 SGHTA and CDR2 FQGTGA. Trimming took off 5 bases at V and 0 bases at J, with 16 bases between the two ends. The CDR3 loop is CASSPGGIEANYGYTF. CDR3 DNA: TGTGCCAGCAGCCCCGGGGGAATCGAAGCTAACTATGGCTACACCTTC.

The J gene is TRBJ2-3, the V gene TRBV7-3; the D is unclear. The germline V gene has CDR1 SGHTA and CDR2 FQGTGA. CDR3 length equals 17 residues. V lost 3 bases and J 3 bases, leaving 19 bases between the germline ends. CDR3 residues: CASSLGIGQALTDTQYF. CDR3 coding DNA: TGTGCCAGCAGCTTGGGTATTGGGCAGGCATTGACAGATACGCAGTATTTT.

This rearrangement joins TRBV6-5 to TRBJ2-7; 11 nucleotides match TRBD2. Trimming removed 5 bases from V and 6 bases from J; junction bases left unmatched: 9. CDR1 is MNHEY, CDR2 SVGAGI, per germline. The CDR3 loop spans 15 amino acids. CDR3 DNA sequence: TGTGCCAGCAGTACACTAGCGGGGGTCCTCGGCGAGCAGTACTTC. Its protein product is CASSTLAGVLGEQYF.

The chain joins TRBV14 to TRBJ2-7; perhaps TRBD2 as D (6 bases). CDR3 length equals 16 residues. Germline V gene data show CDR1 as SGHDN and CDR2 as FVKESK. The V end was cut by 1 base, the J end by 0 bases, with 13 bases between. The CDR3 is CASSQVASVASYEQYF. The CDR3 DNA reads as TGTGCCAGCAGCCAAGTCGCTAGCGTTGCCTCCTACGAGCAGTACTTC.

In its sample, this clone was seen a few times. This sequence joins TRBV4-1 and TRBJ1-3; D might be TRBD1 (6 bases). V shed 7 bases and J shed 8 bases, with 24 bases lying between them. Per germline, CDR1 MGHRA and CDR2 YSYEKL. The CDR3 contains 16 residues. The CDR3 region is CASTVTGGSSRDTIYF. In nucleotides, the CDR3 is TGCGCCAGCACCGTTACTGGGGGCTCGTCTCGAGACACCATATATTTT.

A word on this clone: The sample contains more than one DNA sequence encoding this CDR3. The rearrangement uses TRBV7-3 and TRBJ1-1, with TRBD1 as a possible D gene (5 bases). V lost 6 bases, J lost 1 base, and 9 bases lay in between. Per germline, CDR1 SGHTA and CDR2 FQGTGA. There are 13 residues in the CDR3. The CDR3 sequence is CASSSQGNTEAFF. CDR3 DNA: TGTGCCAGCAGTTCTCAGGGGAACACTGAAGCTTTCTTT.

V and J are TRBV7-2 and TRBJ2-3, with a weak D call TRBD1 (6 bases). Trimming shortened V by 0 bases and J by 9 bases, and 10 bases separated the two germline ends. There are 13 residues in the CDR3. CDR1 SGHTA and CDR2 FQGNSA come from the germline V gene. CDR3 bases: TGTGCCAGCAGCTTAGCGAGGCAGGGGACGCAGTATTTT. Translated, it gives CASSLARQGTQYF. The full variable domain, its missing parts supplied by reference TRBV7-2 and TRBJ2-3, is GAGVSQSPSNKVTEKGKDVELRCDPISGHTALYWYRQSLGQGLEFLIYFQGNSAPDKSGLPSDRFSAERTGGSVSTLTIQRTQQEDSAVYLCASSLARQGTQYFGPGTRLTVL.

This chain links TRBV30 with TRBJ2-7; TRBD2 is a possible D gene (6 bases). Trimming stripped 1 base from V and 4 bases from J, with 11 bases between. This CDR3 contains 13 residues. From germline, CDR1 is GTSNPN and CDR2 SVGIG (reference sequence). The CDR3 spells CAWSGTSKYEQYF. The CDR3, as DNA: TGTGCCTGGAGTGGAACTAGCAAGTACGAGCAGTACTTC. Looking up the rest from reference TRBV30 and TRBJ2-7 gives the full variable domain: SQTIHQWPATLVQPVGSPLSLECTVEGTSNPNLYWYRQAAGRGLQLLFYSVGIGQISSEVPQNLSASRPQDRQFILSSKKLLLSDSGFYLCAWSGTSKYEQYFGPGTRLTVT.